These 18 T cell receptor beta chains came from one sample sequenced in a study of vaccination and CD4 T cells after COVID-19. Treatment in this sample: approximately 9-day PBMC culture with coronavirus spike peptide pools or control peptides (ViraFEST assay). These receptors' targets are unknown. Sequenced with the Oncomine TCR Beta short-read assay was DNA taken from cultured CD4+ T cells. TCRdb reprocessed the PCR reads via MiXCR and lists one record per CDR3 protein. This sample has around 19,000 distinct CDR3 sequences, with about two fifths found just once. Material for sequencing was CD4+ T cells from blood, cultured in vitro. The receptors here all came from a human donor who had recovered from COVID-19.

The chain has TRBV10-3 and TRBJ1-3; 7 bases line up with TRBD1. Germline V gene lookup returns CDR1 ENHRY and CDR2 SYGVKD. This CDR3 contains 14 residues. The junction had 7 bases not matched to a gene; V was cut back by 11 bases and J by 0 bases. The CDR3, as DNA: TGTGCCTCCCGGACAGGCAGCTCTGGAAACACCATATATTTT. This sequence encodes CASRTGSSGNTIYF.

The V call is TRBV4-2, the J call TRBJ1-2, with 8 nucleotides matching TRBD1. The CDR3 contains 15 residues. J gave up 6 bases and V 2 bases, and 8 bases lay outside the gene matches. Germline V gene sequence: CDR1 LGHNA, CDR2 YNFKEQ. The CDR3 protein is CASSQPGQGVDGYTF. The CDR3 DNA sequence: TGTGCCAGCAGCCAACCCGGACAGGGCGTTGATGGCTACACCTTC.

The chain employs TRBV6-1 and TRBJ2-5; D is undetermined. The CDR3 extends over 13 amino acids. Trimming pared 2 bases from V and 4 bases from J, leaving 8 bases between. CDR1 is MNHNS and CDR2 is SASEGT in the germline V gene. CDR3 DNA: TGTGCCAGCAGTGAACCCTGGGGAGAGACCCAGTACTTC. Protein: CASSEPWGETQYF.

The chain couples TRBV5-4 to TRBJ2-5, with TRBD1 matching over 11 bases. V was clipped by 3 bases and J by 8 bases; unmatched bases: 12. CDR3 length: 16 residues. From germline, CDR1 is SGHNT and CDR2 YYREEE (reference sequence). In DNA, the CDR3 is TGTGCCAGCAGCTCGGGACAGGGGGGGGTTTCGGGTACCCAGTACTTC. Encoded protein: CASSSGQGGVSGTQYF. Full variable domain (remainder filled in from reference TRBV5-4 and TRBJ2-5): ETGVTQSPTHLIKTRGQQVTLRCSSQSGHNTVSWYQQALGQGPQFIFQYYREEENGRGNFPPRFSGLQFPNYSSELNVNALELDDSALYLCASSSGQGGVSGTQYFGPGTRLLVL.

The chain is built from TRBV20-1 and TRBJ2-3, with unresolved D. V was trimmed by 3 bases and J by 2 bases, leaving 9 bases between them. The CDR3 extends over 13 amino acids. The germline V gene encodes CDR1 DFQATT and CDR2 SNEGSKA (reference sequence). CDR3 coding DNA: TGCAGTGCTAGTCCAGGATCCACAGATACGCAGTATTTT. This codes for CSASPGSTDTQYF.

This chain connects TRBV19 to TRBJ1-1; 7 bases match TRBD1. The trim removed 6 bases at V and 0 bases at J, leaving 7 bases unmatched. Germline lookup yields CDR1 LNHDA and CDR2 SQIVND (reference sequence). The CDR3 is 15 amino acids. The CDR3 loop reads CASSLRQGMNTEAFF. In nucleotides, the CDR3 is TGTGCCAGTAGCTTGCGACAGGGAATGAACACTGAAGCTTTCTTT.

The rearrangement uses TRBV10-3 and TRBJ1-1; 7 bases fit TRBD1. The CDR3 loop spans 16 amino acids. Germline CDR1 ENHRY, CDR2 SYGVKD. Trimming took 3 bases from V and 0 from J; bases not matched to a gene: 7. In DNA, the CDR3 is TGTGCCATCAGTGACCCCCGACAGGGAGTGAACACTGAAGCTTTCTTT. This codes for CAISDPRQGVNTEAFF.

This clonotype was counted a few times. The J gene is TRBJ2-3, the V gene TRBV7-6; TRBD1 is a possible D gene (6 bases). The germline gives CDR1 SGHVS, CDR2 FNYEAQ. The CDR3 consists of 14 residues. The ends were cut back, 2 bases at V and 5 bases at J, with 11 bases in the middle. CDR3 DNA: TGTGCCAGCAGCTTATCCGACAGGCGAGATACGCAGTATTTT. Translated: CASSLSDRRDTQYF.

The V call is TRBV20-1, the J call TRBJ2-5, with D uncertain. CDR3 length equals 13 residues. The germline V gene has CDR1 DFQATT and CDR2 SNEGSKA (reference sequence). Trimming shortened V by 3 bases and J by 1 base, and 9 bases separated the two germline ends. The CDR3 reads CSASSPSQETQYF. CDR3 nucleotide sequence: TGCAGTGCTAGTTCGCCGAGCCAAGAGACCCAGTACTTC.

V and J are TRBV28 and TRBJ2-3; 8 positions agree with TRBD2. This CDR3 has 16 residues. CDR1 is MDHEN, CDR2 SYDVKM, per germline. V gave up 3 bases and J gave up 5 bases; unmatched junction bases: 10. Here the CDR3 DNA reads TGTGCCAGCAGTTTGTACAGCGGGAGCTTCCAAGATACGCAGTATTTT. Its translation is CASSLYSGSFQDTQYF.

This clonotype was counted only a few times. The chain links TRBV25-1 to TRBJ2-3, with D hard to call. CDR3 size: 13 residues. CDR1 is MGHDK, CDR2 SYGVNS, per germline. Trimming pared 6 bases from V and 1 base from J, leaving 8 bases between. The DNA for the CDR3 is TGTGCCAGCAGCCCCGATGGCACAGATACGCAGTATTTT. Translating it yields CASSPDGTDTQYF.

This clonotype has only a few counts. V and J are TRBV2 and TRBJ2-2; TRBD1 might be the D (6 bases). The CDR3 has 14 residues. Germline CDR1 SNHLY, CDR2 FYNNEI. Trimming shortened V by 3 bases and J by 2 bases, and 7 bases separated the two germline ends. DNA for the CDR3: TGTGCCAGCAGTGAGGGACAAAACACCGGGGAGCTGTTTTTT. This encodes CASSEGQNTGELFF.

The CDR3 reads CASSLGAGHRGYGYTF. Written as DNA, the CDR3 is TGTGCCAGCAGCTTGGGCGCGGGACACAGGGGGTATGGCTACACCTTC. V usage is TRBV7-2 and J usage is TRBJ1-2; TRBD1 aligns across 8 bases. V dropped 3 bases and J dropped 5; count of bases not matched to a gene: 11. Looked up from germline, CDR1 is SGHTA and CDR2 is FQGNSA. CDR3 length: 16 amino acids. The full variable domain, in which reference TRBV7-2 and TRBJ1-2 provide the parts outside the CDR3, is GAGVSQSPSNKVTEKGKDVELRCDPISGHTALYWYRQSLGQGLEFLIYFQGNSAPDKSGLPSDRFSAERTGGSVSTLTIQRTQQEDSAVYLCASSLGAGHRGYGYTFGSGTRLTVV.

This clonotype has only a few counts. This CDR3 reads CAISALRTDSGYTF. The CDR3 DNA reads as TGTGCCATCAGTGCTCTCAGGACAGATTCCGGCTACACCTTC. This rearrangement joins TRBV10-3 to TRBJ1-2, with D perhaps matching TRBD1 (6 bases). This CDR3 is built from 14 residues. Germline CDR1 reads ENHRY; CDR2 reads SYGVKD. V gave up 4 bases and J gave up 8 bases, with 17 bases separating them.

This clonotype was observed a handful of times. This chain uses TRBV6-1 with TRBJ1-5, with D possibly being TRBD1 (5 bases). The CDR3 consists of 15 residues. From germline, CDR1 is MNHNS and CDR2 SASEGT. V lost 6 bases, J lost 6 bases, and 18 bases lay in between. CDR3 DNA sequence: TGTGCCAGCAGACGCGCCGGGACTCAGGGTCAGCCCCAGCATTTT. Protein: CASRRAGTQGQPQHF.

In its sample, this clonotype was seen a few times. The chain is built from TRBV4-2 and TRBJ2-5; 8 positions agree with TRBD2. Germline trimming cut 1 base from V and 5 bases from J; bases unmatched to any gene: 12. The CDR3 covers 17 residues. Germline V gene data show CDR1 as LGHNA and CDR2 as YNFKEQ. The CDR3 loop is CASSQVSPGGAFETQYF. The CDR3 DNA reads TGTGCCAGCAGCCAAGTGTCACCCGGGGGGGCATTTGAGACCCAGTACTTC.

The chain has TRBV27 and TRBJ1-2; tentatively, D is TRBD1 (5 bases). This CDR3 contains 13 residues. V shed 2 bases and J shed 7 bases, with 11 bases lying between them. Per germline, CDR1 MNHEY and CDR2 SMNVEV (reference sequence). The CDR3 DNA follows: TGTGCCAGCAGTTTAGGAGGGGTGGCTGGCTACACCTTC. Its translation: CASSLGGVAGYTF.

The chain carries TRBV5-1 and TRBJ2-3; D unresolved. V was trimmed by 2 bases and J by 0 bases, leaving 4 bases between them. CDR1 and CDR2 (germline): SGHRS, YFSETQ. The CDR3 covers 13 residues. The chain's CDR3 is CASSLGSTDTQYF. In DNA form, the CDR3 reads TGCGCCAGCAGCTTAGGGAGCACAGATACGCAGTATTTT.